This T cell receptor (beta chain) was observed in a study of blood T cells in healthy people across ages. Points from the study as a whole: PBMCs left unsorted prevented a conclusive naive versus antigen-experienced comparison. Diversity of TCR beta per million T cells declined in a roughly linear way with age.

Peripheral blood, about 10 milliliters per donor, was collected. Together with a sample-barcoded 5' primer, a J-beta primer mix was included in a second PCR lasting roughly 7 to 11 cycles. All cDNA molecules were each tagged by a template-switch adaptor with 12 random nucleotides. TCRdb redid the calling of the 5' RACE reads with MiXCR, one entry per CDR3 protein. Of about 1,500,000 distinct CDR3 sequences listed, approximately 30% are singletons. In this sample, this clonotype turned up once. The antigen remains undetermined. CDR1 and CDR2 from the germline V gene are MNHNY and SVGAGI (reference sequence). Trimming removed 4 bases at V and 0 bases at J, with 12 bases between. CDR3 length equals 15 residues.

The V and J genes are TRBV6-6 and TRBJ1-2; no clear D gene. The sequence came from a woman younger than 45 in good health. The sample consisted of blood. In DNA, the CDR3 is TGTGCCAGCAGTTCTTCTTCACAAGCTAACTATGGCTACACCTTC. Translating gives CASSSSSQANYGYTF.